The 17 T cell receptor beta chains below all came from one sample that was sequenced in a study of beta chain features in type 1 diabetes. The study reverse transcribed the entire isolated RNA, so it sequenced expressed TCRB transcripts. Data came from immunoSEQ multiplex PCR; TCRdb stores just in-frame clones and leaves some out. The sample lists roughly 230,000 clones; around 10% were seen once. The sequencing input was naive CD4+ T cells from blood. The source is a woman between 18 and 30 years old in good health.

This clone was seen a handful of times. The gene calls are TRBV19 and TRBJ2-1; 8 nucleotides agree with TRBD2. The CDR3 loop spans 14 amino acids. Trimming cost V 4 bases and J 10 bases; bases outside gene matches: 9. Per germline, CDR1 LNHDA and CDR2 SQIVND (reference sequence). CDR3 protein: CASSRSGSIHEQFF. The CDR3 bases are TGTGCCAGTAGTAGAAGCGGGAGTATACACGAGCAGTTCTTC.

The table lists this clone with a few counts. This rearrangement joins TRBV2 to TRBJ1-1; D is undetermined. The germline gives CDR1 SNHLY, CDR2 FYNNEI. Trimming left V 8 bases short and J 3 bases short, with 10 bases between. The CDR3 is made up of 12 amino acids. In nucleotides, the CDR3 is TGTGCCAGCTCGTCCGGGGACACTGAAGCTTTCTTT. This encodes CASSSGDTEAFF. The full variable domain, its missing parts supplied by reference TRBV2 and TRBJ1-1, is EPEVTQTPSHQVTQMGQEVILRCVPISNHLYFYWYRQILGQKVEFLVSFYNNEISEKSEIFDDQFSVERPDGSNFTLKIRSTKLEDSAMYFCASSSGDTEAFFGQGTRLTVV.

In its sample, this clone was seen a few times. At one boundary the junction diverges from the germline segment, which might be a read error. The V gene is TRBV5-5, the J gene TRBJ2-3; 7 bases match TRBD1. This CDR3 comprises 12 residues. Germline assignment: CDR1 SGHKS and CDR2 YYEKEE (reference sequence). DNA of the CDR3: TGTGCCAGCAGCTTGGTATCAGGGGGTGGGAAGTTT. Encoded protein: CASSLVSGGGKF.

This chain links TRBV6-1 with TRBJ2-2; 7 bases line up with TRBD1. There are 14 residues in the CDR3. With V trimmed by 1 base and J by 7 bases, 3 bases remained unmatched. CDR1 is MNHNS and CDR2 is SASEGT in the germline V gene. This CDR3 reads CASSEGQGVGELFF. The DNA of the CDR3 is TGTGCCAGCAGTGAAGGACAGGGAGTCGGGGAGCTGTTTTTT.

The chain carries TRBV18 and TRBJ2-3; 8 bases match TRBD1. Trimming cost V 0 bases and J 3 bases; bases outside gene matches: 11. The germline V gene encodes CDR1 KGHSH and CDR2 LQKENI. The CDR3 length is 18 residues. The DNA of the CDR3 is TGTGCCAGCTCACCACCTAAGGGACGACAGGGGTCTACAGATACGCAGTATTTT. Protein: CASSPPKGRQGSTDTQYF.

The rearrangement joins TRBV30 to TRBJ2-4; TRBD2 matches at 8 bases. The CDR3 sequence is 15 residues long. V shed 2 bases, J shed 4 bases, and the junction held 7 bases outside the gene matches. Germline V gene data show CDR1 as GTSNPN and CDR2 as SVGIG (reference sequence). The CDR3 DNA reads as TGTGCCTGGAGTCGGGAGGGTCTTAGAAAAAACATTCAGTACTTC. Residues: CAWSREGLRKNIQYF.

This clone showed up just a few times. This sequence joins TRBV5-6 and TRBJ2-1, with 10 bases that match TRBD2. The CDR3 consists of 15 residues. V was clipped by 5 bases and J by 6 bases; unmatched bases: 8. Germline CDR1 and CDR2: SGHDT and YYEEEE. CDR3 sequence (DNA): TGTGCCAGCAGTTTTGGACTAGCGGATTCCAATGAGCAGTTCTTC. Translated: CASSFGLADSNEQFF.

The V call is TRBV5-1, the J call TRBJ2-2, with 8 bases lining up with TRBD1. V shed 4 bases and J 4 bases; nucleotides not matched to a gene: 6. Germline-derived CDR1 and CDR2 are SGHRS and YFSETQ. This CDR3 has 15 amino acids. CDR3 loop: CASSPTGVGTGELFF. CDR3 DNA sequence: TGCGCCAGCAGCCCGACAGGGGTGGGCACCGGGGAGCTGTTTTTT.

The rearrangement joins TRBV7-9 to TRBJ2-3; D perhaps matches TRBD1 (6 bases). CDR3 length: 15 residues. The V and J ends lost 4 bases and 4 bases respectively, with 15 bases between them. Germline CDR1 reads SEHNR; CDR2 reads FQNEAQ (reference sequence). The CDR3 DNA reads TGTGCCAGCAGCTCAGGGACATTTTTAGCAGATACGCAGTATTTT. Translated: CASSSGTFLADTQYF.

The chain recombines TRBV18 with TRBJ1-1; 10 bases fit TRBD1. Unmatched junction bases numbered 5, after V lost 6 bases and J lost 1 base. CDR1 is KGHSH and CDR2 is LQKENI in the germline V gene. This CDR3 contains 15 residues. DNA for the CDR3: TGTGCCAGCTCCGGGACAGGGGAACGGAACACTGAAGCTTTCTTT. Translation: CASSGTGERNTEAFF.

The chain combines TRBV5-6 with TRBJ1-3; no firm D call. Trimming stripped 2 bases from V and 9 bases from J, with 6 bases between. Germline V gives CDR1 SGHDT, CDR2 YYEEEE. The CDR3 runs to 11 residues. The CDR3 region is CASSFGGTIYF. CDR3 DNA: TGTGCCAGCAGCTTTGGCGGCACCATATATTTT. Supplemented by reference TRBV5-6 and TRBJ1-3, the full variable domain reads DAGVTQSPTHLIKTRGQQVTLRCSPKSGHDTVSWYQQALGQGPQFIFQYYEEEERQRGNFPDRFSGHQFPNYSSELNVNALLLGDSALYLCASSFGGTIYFGEGSWLTVV.

The table lists this clone with a few counts. The rearrangement links TRBV28 to TRBJ1-2, with 7 bases that match TRBD1. V shed 5 bases and J 4 bases; nucleotides not matched to a gene: 10. This CDR3 is built from 15 residues. Germline assignment: CDR1 MDHEN and CDR2 SYDVKM. The DNA of the CDR3 is TGTGCCAGCAGTCCGACAGGGAGCCGTGCCTATGGCTACACCTTC. Residues: CASSPTGSRAYGYTF.

This rearrangement joins TRBV13 to TRBJ2-1; 14 nucleotides match TRBD2. Germline V gives CDR1 PRHDT, CDR2 FYEKMQ (reference sequence). Germline trimming cut 5 bases from V and 9 bases from J; bases unmatched to any gene: 9. There are 16 residues in the CDR3. The CDR3 DNA reads as TGTGCCAGCAGCAAATTCGGGACTAGCGGGAGTATTGAGCAGTTCTTC. It translates to CASSKFGTSGSIEQFF.

Only a few counts were recorded for this clone. One end of the junction is discordant with germline, which a read error may explain. This chain joins TRBV11-2 and TRBJ2-5; the D gene is possibly TRBD2 (5 bases). Germline CDR1 is SGHAT and CDR2 is FQNNGV. CDR3 length equals 13 residues. The CDR3 DNA sequence: TGTGCCAGCAGCTTAGATCTCGGGGTAGGAGTGAACTTC. Its protein is CASSLDLGVGVNF.

The V call is TRBV12-5, the J call TRBJ1-2, with 8 positions matching TRBD1. This CDR3 has 20 residues. V dropped 3 bases and J dropped 6; count of bases not matched to a gene: 24. Germline CDR1 LGHNT, CDR2 FRNRAP. CDR3: CASGFDRPDRDLRNADGYTF. The CDR3 DNA is TGTGCTAGTGGTTTTGATCGCCCGGACAGGGATTTGAGGAACGCAGATGGCTACACCTTC.

The chain's CDR3 is CASSMAMDRASNQPQHF. DNA of the CDR3: TGTGCCAGTAGTATGGCCATGGACAGGGCAAGCAATCAGCCCCAGCATTTT. V gene TRBV19 combines with J gene TRBJ1-5; 8 nucleotides line up with TRBD1. Looked up from germline, CDR1 is LNHDA and CDR2 is SQIVND (reference sequence). The CDR3 covers 17 residues. Trimming took 3 bases from V and 1 from J; bases not matched to a gene: 8.

There are a few counts of this clone. The DNA of the CDR3 is TGTGCCTGCAATCCCCAGGGGGGCTACACCTTC. It is translated as CACNPQGGYTF. J is TRBJ1-2 and V is TRBV30, with D tentatively TRBD1 (6 bases). The CDR3 contains 11 residues. Germline CDR1 GTSNPN, CDR2 SVGIG (reference sequence). Trimming shortened V by 6 bases and J by 8 bases, and 13 bases separated the two germline ends.